The text below deals with one TCR beta chain. Antigen: not known. This entry belongs to a study of T cell responses to AZD1222 COVID-19 vaccine. The CDR3 has 15 residues. V was cut by 5 bases and J by 6 bases, with 17 bases left in between. Germline values: CDR1 MNHEY, CDR2 SMNVEV (reference sequence). Using immunoSEQ multiplex PCR, the repertoire was profiled, and TCRdb retains in-frame clones only, with some absent. Of some 160,000 clones in the sample, 85% to 90% are singletons; the top ten hold 5.5%. Study results and caveats: Targeting of unmutated variant regions was reportedly seen in nearly half of spike-specific TCRs.

The source of this sequence is an adult in good health. The rearrangement links TRBV27 to TRBJ2-1; D remains ambiguous. Sequenced material: peripheral blood, taken on day 0 of AZD1222 vaccination. Written as DNA, the CDR3 is TGTGCCAGCAGTCCTGGGAAGATTTGGAGCAATGAGCAGTTCTTC. Amino acid sequence: CASSPGKIWSNEQFF.